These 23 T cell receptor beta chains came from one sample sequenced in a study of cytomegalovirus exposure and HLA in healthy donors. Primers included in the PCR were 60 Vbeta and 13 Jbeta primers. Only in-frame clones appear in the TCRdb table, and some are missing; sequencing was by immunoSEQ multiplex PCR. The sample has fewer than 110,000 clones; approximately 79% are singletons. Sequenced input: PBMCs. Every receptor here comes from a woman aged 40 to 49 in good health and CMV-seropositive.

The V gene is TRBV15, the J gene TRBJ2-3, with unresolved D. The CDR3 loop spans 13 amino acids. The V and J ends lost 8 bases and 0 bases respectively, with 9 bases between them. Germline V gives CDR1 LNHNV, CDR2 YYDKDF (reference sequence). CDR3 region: CATRGSSTDTQYF. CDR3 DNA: TGTGCCACCCGCGGATCTAGCACAGATACGCAGTATTTT.

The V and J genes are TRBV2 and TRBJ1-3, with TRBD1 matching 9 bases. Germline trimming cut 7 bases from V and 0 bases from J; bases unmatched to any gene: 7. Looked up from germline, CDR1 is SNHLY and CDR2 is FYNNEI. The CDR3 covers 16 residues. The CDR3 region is CASTGQGIRSGNTIYF. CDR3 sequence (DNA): TGTGCCAGCACGGGACAGGGTATTCGCTCTGGAAACACCATATATTTT.

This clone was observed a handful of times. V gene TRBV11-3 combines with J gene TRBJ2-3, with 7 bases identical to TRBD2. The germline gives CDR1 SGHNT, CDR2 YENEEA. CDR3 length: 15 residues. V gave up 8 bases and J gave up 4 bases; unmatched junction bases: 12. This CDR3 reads CASSAGRLGADTQYF. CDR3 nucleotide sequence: TGTGCCAGCTCAGCGGGGAGACTAGGAGCAGATACGCAGTATTTT.

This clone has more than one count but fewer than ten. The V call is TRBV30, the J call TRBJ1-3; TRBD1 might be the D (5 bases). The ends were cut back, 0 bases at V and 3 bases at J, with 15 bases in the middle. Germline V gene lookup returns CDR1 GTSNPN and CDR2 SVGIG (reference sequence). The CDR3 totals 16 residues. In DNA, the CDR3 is TGTGCCTGGAGTGTATTGCAGGGTCTTTATGGAAACACCATATATTTT. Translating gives CAWSVLQGLYGNTIYF.

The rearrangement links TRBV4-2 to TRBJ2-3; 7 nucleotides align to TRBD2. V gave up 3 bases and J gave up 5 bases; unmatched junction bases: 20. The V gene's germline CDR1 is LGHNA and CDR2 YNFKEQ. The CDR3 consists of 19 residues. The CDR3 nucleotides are TGTGCCAGCAGCCAGAACCGGATAGCGGGCGGGGAGTCTATAGATACGCAGTATTTT. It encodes CASSQNRIAGGESIDTQYF.

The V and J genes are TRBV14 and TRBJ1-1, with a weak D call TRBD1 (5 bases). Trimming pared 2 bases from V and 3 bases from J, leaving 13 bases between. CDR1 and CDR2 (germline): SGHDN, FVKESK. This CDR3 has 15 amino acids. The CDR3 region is CASSQFGQGHTEAFF. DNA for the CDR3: TGTGCCAGCAGCCAATTCGGACAAGGGCACACTGAAGCTTTCTTT.

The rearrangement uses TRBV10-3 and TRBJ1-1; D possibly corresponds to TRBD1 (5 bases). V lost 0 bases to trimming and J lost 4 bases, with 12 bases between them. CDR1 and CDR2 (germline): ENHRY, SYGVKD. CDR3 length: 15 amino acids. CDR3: CAISESIRDGTEAFF. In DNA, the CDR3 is TGTGCCATCAGTGAGTCGATCAGGGATGGCACTGAAGCTTTCTTT.

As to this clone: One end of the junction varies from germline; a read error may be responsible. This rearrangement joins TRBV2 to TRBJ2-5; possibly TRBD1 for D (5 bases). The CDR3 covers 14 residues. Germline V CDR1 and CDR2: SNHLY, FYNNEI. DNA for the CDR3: TGTGCCAGCACCTCAGGGAACTTCCAAGAGATCCAGTACTTC. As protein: CASTSGNFQEIQYF.

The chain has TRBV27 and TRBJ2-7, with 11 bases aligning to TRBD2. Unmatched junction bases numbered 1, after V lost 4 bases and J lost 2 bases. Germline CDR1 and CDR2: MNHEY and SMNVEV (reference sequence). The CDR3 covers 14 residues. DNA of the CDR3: TGTGCCAGCAGTTCACTAGCGGGGGCCTACGAGCAGTACTTC. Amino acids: CASSSLAGAYEQYF.

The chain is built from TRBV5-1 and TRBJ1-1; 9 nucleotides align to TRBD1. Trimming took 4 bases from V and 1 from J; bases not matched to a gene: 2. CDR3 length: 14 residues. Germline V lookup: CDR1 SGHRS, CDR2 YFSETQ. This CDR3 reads CASSTGQGNTEAFF. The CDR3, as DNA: TGCGCCAGCAGCACGGGACAGGGGAACACTGAAGCTTTCTTT. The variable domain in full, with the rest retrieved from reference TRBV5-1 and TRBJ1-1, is KAGVTQTPRYLIKTRGQQVTLSCSPISGHRSVSWYQQTPGQGLQFLFEYFSETQRNKGNFPGRFSGRQFSNSRSEMNVSTLELGDSALYLCASSTGQGNTEAFFGQGTRLTVV.

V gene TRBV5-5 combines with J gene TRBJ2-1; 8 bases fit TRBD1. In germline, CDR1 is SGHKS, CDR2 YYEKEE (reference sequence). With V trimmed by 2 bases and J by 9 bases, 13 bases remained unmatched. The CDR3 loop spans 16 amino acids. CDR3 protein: CASSFLTGVMGTEQFF. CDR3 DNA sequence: TGTGCCAGCAGCTTTTTGACAGGGGTAATGGGGACTGAGCAGTTCTTC.

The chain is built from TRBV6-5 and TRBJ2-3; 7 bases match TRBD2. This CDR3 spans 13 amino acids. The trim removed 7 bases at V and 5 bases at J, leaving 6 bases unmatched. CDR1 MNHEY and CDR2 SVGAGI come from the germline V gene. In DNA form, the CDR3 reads TGTGCCAGCACCATCCCGGGGGGAGATACGCAGTATTTT. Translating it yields CASTIPGGDTQYF.

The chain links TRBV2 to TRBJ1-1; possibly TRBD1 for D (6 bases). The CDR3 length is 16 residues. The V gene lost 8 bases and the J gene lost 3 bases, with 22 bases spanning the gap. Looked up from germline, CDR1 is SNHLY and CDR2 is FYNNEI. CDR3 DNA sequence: TGTGCCAGCCTACCCCCGGGACATCCCCGGGACACTGAAGCTTTCTTT. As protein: CASLPPGHPRDTEAFF.

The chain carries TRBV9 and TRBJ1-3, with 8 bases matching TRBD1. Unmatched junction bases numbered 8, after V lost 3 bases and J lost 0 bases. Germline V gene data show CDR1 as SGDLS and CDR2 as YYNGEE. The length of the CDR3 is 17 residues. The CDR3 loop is CASSAGAGGISGNTIYF. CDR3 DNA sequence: TGTGCCAGCAGCGCCGGGGCAGGGGGCATCTCTGGAAACACCATATATTTT.

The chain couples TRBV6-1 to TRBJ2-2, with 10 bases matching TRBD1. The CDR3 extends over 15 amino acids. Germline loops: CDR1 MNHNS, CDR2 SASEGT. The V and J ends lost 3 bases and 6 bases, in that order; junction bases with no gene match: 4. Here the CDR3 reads CASSDRQGASGELFF. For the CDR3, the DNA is TGTGCCAGCAGTGACCGACAGGGGGCGTCCGGGGAGCTGTTTTTT.

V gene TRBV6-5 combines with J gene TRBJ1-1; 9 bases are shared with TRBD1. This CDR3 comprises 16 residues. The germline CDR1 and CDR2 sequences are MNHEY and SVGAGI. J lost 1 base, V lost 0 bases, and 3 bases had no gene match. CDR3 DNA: TGTGCCAGCAGTTACTCGACAGGGGGTCGGAACACTGAAGCTTTCTTT. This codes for CASSYSTGGRNTEAFF.

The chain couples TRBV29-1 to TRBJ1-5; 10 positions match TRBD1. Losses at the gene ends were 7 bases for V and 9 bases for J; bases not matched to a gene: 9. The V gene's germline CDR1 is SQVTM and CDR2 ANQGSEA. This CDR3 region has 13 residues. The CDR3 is CSGGEDRGRPQHF. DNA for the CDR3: TGCAGCGGGGGAGAGGACAGGGGGAGGCCCCAGCATTTT.

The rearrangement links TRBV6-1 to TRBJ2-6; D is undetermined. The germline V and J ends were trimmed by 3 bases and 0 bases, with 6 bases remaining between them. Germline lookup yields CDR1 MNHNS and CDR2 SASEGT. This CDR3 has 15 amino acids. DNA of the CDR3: TGTGCCAGCAGTGACAAGAGCTCTGGGGCCAACGTCCTGACTTTC. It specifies CASSDKSSGANVLTF.

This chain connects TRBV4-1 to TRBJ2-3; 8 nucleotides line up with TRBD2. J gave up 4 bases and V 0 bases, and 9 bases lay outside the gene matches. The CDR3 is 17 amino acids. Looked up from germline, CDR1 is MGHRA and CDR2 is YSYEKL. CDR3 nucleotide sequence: TGCGCCAGCAGCCAAGAAAACCGAGGACTAGCATCAGATACGCAGTATTTT. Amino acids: CASSQENRGLASDTQYF.

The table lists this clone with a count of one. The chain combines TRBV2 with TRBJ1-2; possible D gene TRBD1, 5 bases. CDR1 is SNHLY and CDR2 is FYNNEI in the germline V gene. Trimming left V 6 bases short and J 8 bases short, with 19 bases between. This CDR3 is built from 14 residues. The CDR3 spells CASRPDTPRGGYTF. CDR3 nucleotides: TGTGCCAGCAGACCCGACACCCCCCGGGGGGGCTACACCTTC.

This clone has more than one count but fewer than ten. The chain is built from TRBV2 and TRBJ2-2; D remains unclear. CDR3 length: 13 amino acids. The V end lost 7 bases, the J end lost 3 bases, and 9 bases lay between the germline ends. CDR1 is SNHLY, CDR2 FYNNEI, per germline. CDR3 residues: CASIRDYTGELFF. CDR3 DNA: TGTGCCAGCATCAGAGACTACACCGGGGAGCTGTTTTTT.

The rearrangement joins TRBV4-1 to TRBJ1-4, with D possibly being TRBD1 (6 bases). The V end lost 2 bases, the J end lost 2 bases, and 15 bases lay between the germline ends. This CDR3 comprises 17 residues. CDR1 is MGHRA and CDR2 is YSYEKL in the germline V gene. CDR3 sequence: CASSQLFGRGTNEKLFF. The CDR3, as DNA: TGCGCCAGCAGCCAACTCTTCGGGAGGGGGACTAATGAAAAACTGTTTTTT.

The CDR3 DNA is TGCGCCAGCAGTAAAGGGGAAAGCACAGATACGCAGTATTTT. Its protein product is CASSKGESTDTQYF. This chain connects TRBV5-1 to TRBJ2-3; TRBD1 might be the D (5 bases). From germline, CDR1 is SGHRS and CDR2 YFSETQ. Trimming pared 5 bases from V and 0 bases from J, leaving 10 bases between. This CDR3 has 14 residues.